This entry lists 22 T cell receptor beta chains sequenced from one sample in a study of T-cell reconstitution after alpha-beta-depleted transplantation in children. Preparation of the TCRbeta library involved a method that used unique molecular identifiers. A single record per CDR3 protein comes from TCRdb applying MiXCR to the PCR reads. This sample has 600,000 or so distinct CDR3 sequences; 23% occur once, and the top ten carry over 12%. The specimen comprised PBMCs, mostly from graft donor cells, sampled 360 days after TCRalphabeta/CD19-depleted stem cell transplant. The receptors were gathered from a boy under two years old who had a stem cell transplant for acute myeloid leukemia, so the T cells may come from the graft donor.

The CDR3 DNA follows: TGCAGTGCTAGAGAGGGGCGGGGGGCAACCTACAATGAGCAGTTCTTC. It yields the protein CSAREGRGATYNEQFF. This chain connects TRBV20-1 to TRBJ2-1; 8 bases map to TRBD2. V dropped 0 bases and J dropped 2; count of bases not matched to a gene: 6. CDR1 is DFQATT, CDR2 SNEGSKA, per germline (reference sequence). The CDR3 has 16 amino acids.

The chain joins TRBV7-9 to TRBJ1-2; D remains ambiguous. CDR1 SEHNR and CDR2 FQNEAQ come from the germline V gene (reference sequence). The germline V and J ends were trimmed by 1 base and 8 bases, with 14 bases remaining between them. The CDR3 extends over 14 amino acids. CDR3 sequence: CASSLGSRDGGYTF. CDR3 nucleotide sequence: TGTGCCAGCAGCTTAGGGTCACGGGATGGAGGCTACACCTTC.

This clonotype was detected only a few times. V and J are TRBV10-3 and TRBJ2-1; D remains ambiguous. Per the germline V gene, CDR1 is ENHRY and CDR2 is SYGVKD. The CDR3 has 15 residues. The V end lost 0 bases, the J end lost 1 base, and 7 bases lay between the germline ends. The chain's CDR3 is CAISESAQSYNEQFF. The CDR3 DNA reads TGTGCCATCAGTGAGTCGGCTCAATCCTACAATGAGCAGTTCTTC.

The table lists this clonotype with a few counts. The chain recombines TRBV4-2 with TRBJ2-1, with a weak D call TRBD2 (5 bases). V dropped 0 bases and J dropped 0 bases, with 15 bases sitting between them. Germline V CDR1 and CDR2: LGHNA, YNFKEQ. There are 18 residues in the CDR3. CDR3 nucleotides: TGTGCCAGCAGCCAAGAGACCCAGGACTTCCGCTCCTACAATGAGCAGTTCTTC. Translating it yields CASSQETQDFRSYNEQFF.

This clonotype showed up just a few times. CDR3 coding DNA: TGTGCCAGCAGCAAATTAAGAACTAGCTTCGGGGAGCTGTTTTTT. Protein product: CASSKLRTSFGELFF. The gene calls are TRBV5-8 and TRBJ2-2; D possibly corresponds to TRBD2 (6 bases). Germline V lookup: CDR1 SGHTS, CDR2 YDEGEE. This CDR3 is 15 amino acids long. V was cut by 4 bases and J by 7 bases, with 17 bases left in between.

This clonotype occurred a few times. This chain uses TRBV6-2 or TRBV6-3 with TRBJ2-6; 12 nucleotides agree with TRBD1. J lost 1 base, V lost 7 bases, and 17 bases had no gene match. Germline CDR1 reads MNHEY; CDR2 reads SVGEGT. CDR3 length: 21 residues. Here the CDR3 reads CASTTRRYPGQGASGANVLTF. The DNA for the CDR3 is TGTGCCAGCACCACACGTAGATACCCGGGACAGGGGGCTTCTGGGGCCAACGTCCTGACTTTC.

This clonotype was found many times. The V gene is TRBV4-1, the J gene TRBJ2-5; D unclear. CDR1 is MGHRA and CDR2 is YSYEKL in the germline V gene. This CDR3 spans 18 amino acids. With 1 base removed from V and 4 bases from J, the gap between germline ends came to 22 bases. CDR3 sequence reads: CASSQVVDSFSSAETQYF. The CDR3 nucleotides are TGCGCCAGCAGCCAAGTCGTAGACTCGTTCTCATCCGCAGAGACCCAGTACTTC.

This clonotype came up a few times. The genes are TRBV15 and TRBJ2-2, with D uncertain. The CDR3 spans 11 residues. The V gene lost 6 bases and the J gene lost 3 bases, with 2 bases spanning the gap. Germline-derived CDR1 and CDR2 are LNHNV and YYDKDF (reference sequence). CDR3 in DNA: TGTGCCACCAGAGACACCGGGGAGCTGTTTTTT. Encoded protein: CATRDTGELFF.

V usage is TRBV24-1 and J usage is TRBJ2-2; weak D call: TRBD1 (5 bases). The germline V and J ends were trimmed by 5 bases and 4 bases, with 13 bases remaining between them. CDR1 KGHDR and CDR2 SFDVKD come from the germline V gene. The CDR3 extends over 15 amino acids. CDR3 region: CATSGLQDITGELFF. CDR3 DNA sequence: TGTGCCACCAGTGGGTTACAGGACATCACCGGGGAGCTGTTTTTT.

The chain links TRBV12-3 or TRBV12-4 to TRBJ2-5; D ambiguous. The ends were cut back, 6 bases at V and 1 base at J, with 15 bases in the middle. This CDR3 comprises 15 residues. CDR3 loop: CASSHNLQPQETQYF. CDR3 sequence (DNA): TGTGCCAGCAGCCACAACCTCCAACCCCAAGAGACCCAGTACTTC.

This clonotype was found many times. The chain links TRBV20-1 to TRBJ1-2; D possibly corresponds to TRBD1 (5 bases). Trimming stripped 0 bases from V and 8 bases from J, with 16 bases between. Germline assignment: CDR1 DFQATT and CDR2 SNEGSKA (reference sequence). CDR3 length: 14 residues. The CDR3 sequence is CSARDYQGPPGYTF. CDR3 nucleotides: TGCAGTGCTAGAGATTATCAGGGCCCCCCGGGCTACACCTTC.

V is TRBV29-1 and J is TRBJ1-1; the D is unclear. The CDR3 is made up of 12 amino acids. V was clipped by 4 bases and J by 6 bases, with 12 bases between them. The germline CDR1 and CDR2 sequences are SQVTM and ANQGSEA. In DNA form, the CDR3 reads TGCAGCGTTGGTGTAAGGGTCCCTGAAGCTTTCTTT. Residues: CSVGVRVPEAFF.

This clonotype was counted only a few times. J is TRBJ2-5 and V is TRBV7-6; the D gene is possibly TRBD1 (6 bases). The CDR3 spans 17 residues. CDR1 is SGHVS and CDR2 is FNYEAQ in the germline V gene. Trimming pared 4 bases from V and 4 bases from J, leaving 22 bases between. CDR3 nucleotide sequence: TGTGCCAGCAGCTATCGTCCGGAACAGGGCAGGGGAGAGACCCAGTACTTC. Protein: CASSYRPEQGRGETQYF.

The rearrangement uses TRBV5-1 and TRBJ2-1; D is perhaps TRBD1 (6 bases). This CDR3 is 17 amino acids long. Trimming pared 3 bases from V and 2 bases from J, leaving 18 bases between. Germline CDR1 is SGHRS and CDR2 is YFSETQ. The CDR3 reads CASSWDIRGWAYNEQFF. As DNA, the CDR3 is TGCGCCAGCAGCTGGGATATAAGGGGGTGGGCCTACAATGAGCAGTTCTTC.

This clonotype was found a few times. The chain links TRBV24-1 to TRBJ2-1; tentatively, D is TRBD1 (6 bases). Deletions cut 3 bases from V and 3 bases from J, with 14 bases between. The CDR3 runs 16 residues. Per the germline V gene, CDR1 is KGHDR and CDR2 is SFDVKD. The CDR3: CATSDDRTYSYNEQFF. The CDR3 DNA reads TGTGCCACCAGTGATGACAGGACATACAGCTACAATGAGCAGTTCTTC.

The gene calls are TRBV11-2 and TRBJ2-1; D is uncertain. The CDR3 is 16 residues long. CDR1 and CDR2 from the germline V gene are SGHAT and FQNNGV. V gave up 3 bases and J gave up 7 bases, with 19 bases separating them. CDR3 region: CASSFGSAHPLNEQFF. CDR3 coding DNA: TGTGCCAGCAGCTTTGGCTCGGCTCACCCCCTAAATGAGCAGTTCTTC.

This sequence joins TRBV12-3 or TRBV12-4 and TRBJ1-1, with 7 bases that match TRBD1. The CDR3 is 14 residues long. Unmatched junction bases numbered 7, after V lost 6 bases and J lost 3 bases. In DNA, the CDR3 is TGTGCCAGCAGGTCAGGGGGGGAGGACACTGAAGCTTTCTTT. Its translation is CASRSGGEDTEAFF.

The rearrangement links TRBV5-1 to TRBJ2-1; no firm D call. The V end was cut by 0 bases, the J end by 8 bases, with 6 bases between. This CDR3 is built from 12 residues. Per the germline V gene, CDR1 is SGHRS and CDR2 is YFSETQ. CDR3 coding DNA: TGCGCCAGCAGCTTGGCCATCGATGAGCAGTTCTTC. As protein: CASSLAIDEQFF.

This clonotype was seen a few times. The rearrangement links TRBV21-1 to TRBJ1-2. TRBV21-1 is a known pseudogene. The CDR3 spans 9 residues. The CDR3 DNA sequence: TGTGCCAGCAGGAGCGGCTACACCTTC. The encoded protein is CASRSGYTF.

This clonotype was seen more than once but under ten times. CDR3 region: CATSRPPTYEQYF. CDR3 nucleotides: TGTGCCACCAGCAGACCCCCCACCTACGAGCAGTACTTC. The V call is TRBV15, the J call TRBJ2-7; unclear D gene. V was trimmed by 2 bases and J by 2 bases, leaving 7 bases between them. Per the germline V gene, CDR1 is LNHNV and CDR2 is YYDKDF (reference sequence). The length of the CDR3 is 13 residues.

This clonotype was seen many times. One end of the junction varies from germline; a read error may be responsible. The chain joins TRBV12-3 or TRBV12-4 to TRBJ1-2; no clear D gene. The CDR3 extends over 9 amino acids. Written as DNA, the CDR3 is TGTGCCAGCAGTCCTAACAGTGTATGG. It codes for CASSPNSVW.

This clonotype was picked up a small number of times. The rearrangement joins TRBV5-6 to TRBJ2-3, with D tentatively TRBD1 or TRBD2 (6 bases each). The CDR3 consists of 17 residues. Germline V gene lookup returns CDR1 SGHDT and CDR2 YYEEEE. The V end was cut by 6 bases, the J end by 4 bases, with 24 bases between. CDR3 sequence: CASTLLGLGGGADTQYF. The CDR3 DNA follows: TGTGCCAGCACATTGCTGGGTCTGGGGGGCGGTGCAGATACGCAGTATTTT.